The 20 T cell receptor beta chains below were found in one sample sequenced in a study of T cell repertoires in cytomegalovirus infection. TCRdb reprocessed the reads with MiXCR, giving one entry per CDR3 protein. The sample gives 740,000 or so distinct CDR3 sequences, about a third of which show up once; under 3% is in the top ten. The sample was PBMCs. The source is a human donor in good health (CMV status not recorded). Some clones in this sample may be carry-over from other donors' samples.

The gene calls are TRBV19 and TRBJ2-3; D is unresolved. Germline V gene lookup returns CDR1 LNHDA and CDR2 SQIVND (reference sequence). V was shortened by 3 bases and J by 3 bases, with 10 bases between the two germline ends. The CDR3 consists of 14 residues. In DNA, the CDR3 is TGTGCCAGTAGTATTTTAACGGATACAGATACGCAGTATTTT. Protein: CASSILTDTDTQYF.

The chain combines TRBV27 with TRBJ1-6; D may be TRBD1 (6 bases). The CDR3 runs to 17 residues. The V gene's germline CDR1 is MNHEY and CDR2 SMNVEV (reference sequence). V was pared by 3 bases and J by 7 bases, with 19 bases between. The CDR3 region is CASSLGREGVWNSPLHF. In DNA form, the CDR3 reads TGTGCCAGCAGTTTGGGACGTGAGGGGGTTTGGAATTCACCCCTCCACTTT.

V usage is TRBV14 and J usage is TRBJ2-1, with D possibly TRBD1 on 6 matching bases. Germline V gene sequence: CDR1 SGHDN, CDR2 FVKESK. Trimming cost V 0 bases and J 4 bases, with 19 bases left between them. CDR3 size: 18 residues. As DNA, the CDR3 is TGTGCCAGCAGCCAAGATCTTGAACAGGGCGACGTATACAATGAGCAGTTCTTC. Translated, it gives CASSQDLEQGDVYNEQFF.

The CDR3 sequence: CASTPGRVETQYF. The CDR3, as DNA: TGTGCCAGCACCCCCGGCAGGGTAGAGACCCAGTACTTC. V is TRBV28 and J is TRBJ2-5; D possibly corresponds to TRBD1 (5 bases). The germline CDR1 and CDR2 sequences are MDHEN and SYDVKM. Trimming cost V 7 bases and J 4 bases, with 13 bases left between them. The CDR3 has 13 amino acids.

This clonotype was picked up one time. The CDR3, as DNA: TGTGCCAGCAGCTTAGCGCTGGTAGCGGGAGATGAGCAGTTCTTC. This encodes CASSLALVAGDEQFF. This rearrangement joins TRBV7-8 to TRBJ2-1, with 9 bases that match TRBD2. This CDR3 has 15 residues. Germline lookup yields CDR1 SGHVS and CDR2 FQNEAQ. J was trimmed by 8 bases and V by 0 bases; bases with no gene match: 5.

The J gene is TRBJ1-2, the V gene TRBV7-3; D is unresolved. Germline CDR1 reads SGHTA; CDR2 reads FQGTGA. The V end lost 7 bases, the J end lost 3 bases, and 15 bases lay between the germline ends. CDR3 length: 14 residues. The CDR3 bases are TGTGCCAGCACCCCGGGCAGCGGCGACTATGGCTACACCTTC. Its translation is CASTPGSGDYGYTF.

In its sample, this clonotype was seen a few times. This chain uses TRBV7-2 with TRBJ2-3; 9 bases match TRBD1. This CDR3 comprises 15 residues. V trimming: 2 bases; J trimming: 2 bases; junction bases outside the gene matches: 2. Germline assignment: CDR1 SGHTA and CDR2 FQGNSA. This chain's CDR3 is CASSLRTGDTDTQYF. In nucleotides, the CDR3 is TGTGCCAGCAGCTTAAGGACAGGGGACACAGATACGCAGTATTTT.

J is TRBJ2-1 and V is TRBV7-2; TRBD2 is a possible D gene (6 bases). Germline loops: CDR1 SGHTA, CDR2 FQGNSA. Trimming removed 5 bases from V and 4 bases from J, with 12 bases in between. This CDR3 is 14 amino acids long. CDR3 sequence: CASSRRGKYNEQFF. The DNA for the CDR3 is TGTGCCAGCAGCCGACGGGGGAAATACAATGAGCAGTTCTTC.

This clonotype was recorded a few times. V and J are TRBV28 and TRBJ2-7; D gene ambiguous. This CDR3 is 13 amino acids long. Germline V CDR1 and CDR2: MDHEN, SYDVKM. V gave up 3 bases and J gave up 2 bases, with 8 bases separating them. The CDR3 sequence: CASSFVGTYEQYF. CDR3 DNA sequence: TGTGCCAGCAGTTTTGTAGGTACCTACGAGCAGTACTTC.

This clonotype showed up just a few times. This rearrangement joins TRBV6-1 to TRBJ2-1; D possibly corresponds to TRBD1 (6 bases). The V and J ends lost 6 bases and 8 bases respectively, with 14 bases between them. The CDR3 is 13 amino acids. Germline V gene lookup returns CDR1 MNHNS and CDR2 SASEGT. CDR3 nucleotides: TGTGCCAGCAGGATCACAGGGAGCGATGAGCAGTTCTTC. It codes for CASRITGSDEQFF.

This rearrangement joins TRBV28 to TRBJ2-7; D is perhaps TRBD2 (6 bases). The ends were cut back, 3 bases at V and 0 bases at J, with 12 bases in the middle. The V gene's germline CDR1 is MDHEN and CDR2 SYDVKM. CDR3 length equals 15 residues. The CDR3 nucleotides read TGTGCCAGCAGTTTCCAACTAGCTCTCTCCTACGAGCAGTACTTC. This codes for CASSFQLALSYEQYF.

This clonotype was found a few times. This chain links TRBV7-2 with TRBJ1-1, with a possible D match to TRBD1 (6 bases). There are 13 residues in the CDR3. V was pared by 0 bases and J by 10 bases, with 12 bases between. Germline loops: CDR1 SGHTA, CDR2 FQGNSA. This chain's CDR3 is CASSLARGIGAFF. CDR3 coding DNA: TGTGCCAGCAGCTTAGCCAGGGGAATCGGAGCTTTCTTT.

The chain links TRBV12-3 or TRBV12-4 to TRBJ1-4, with 7 bases matching TRBD1. This CDR3 spans 13 amino acids. The J segment lost 4 bases and the V segment lost 6 bases, leaving 2 bases of the junction unmatched. The CDR3 sequence: CASRTGLNEKLFF. CDR3 DNA sequence: TGTGCCAGCAGGACAGGGCTTAATGAAAAACTGTTTTTT.

J is TRBJ2-7 and V is TRBV7-9; D is possibly TRBD2 (6 bases). In germline, CDR1 is SEHNR, CDR2 FQNEAQ (reference sequence). This CDR3 is 14 amino acids long. Trimming left V 5 bases short and J 6 bases short, with 17 bases between. The CDR3: CASSVQAGGLEQYF. CDR3 sequence (DNA): TGTGCCAGCAGCGTACAGGCCGGGGGTCTCGAGCAGTACTTC.

As concerns this clonotype: This sequence may be a read error, since a much larger clone differs from it by one base. The CDR3 does not close with the conserved phenylalanine or tryptophan, likely indicating a read error. The DNA of the CDR3 is TGTGCCAGCAGCTTAGTTAGCAGTCTAAGCTCCTACGAGCAGTACTTA. It is translated as CASSLVSSLSSYEQYL. The chain carries TRBV7-2 and TRBJ2-7; D uncertain. Trimming removed 1 base from V and 0 bases from J, with 13 bases in between. CDR1 and CDR2 (germline): SGHTA, FQGNSA. This CDR3 region has 16 residues.

This clonotype showed up just a few times. The chain links TRBV6-2 or TRBV6-3 to TRBJ2-7; 10 bases are shared with TRBD1. J gave up 0 bases and V 8 bases, and 19 bases lay outside the gene matches. The CDR3 loop spans 19 amino acids. CDR1 is MNHEY, CDR2 SVGEGT, per germline. The CDR3 region is CASFLFRDRGYQSSYEQYF. The CDR3 coding sequence is TGTGCCAGCTTCCTCTTCCGGGACAGGGGATACCAGAGCTCCTACGAGCAGTACTTC.

The V gene is TRBV5-1, the J gene TRBJ2-5, with D possibly matching TRBD2 (5 bases). V lost 4 bases and J lost 2, with 12 bases in between. CDR1 and CDR2 from the germline V gene are SGHRS and YFSETQ. The CDR3 runs to 14 residues. In nucleotides, the CDR3 is TGCGCCAGCAGCCCATTAGGGAGACAAGAGACCCAGTACTTC. This encodes CASSPLGRQETQYF.

Concerning this clonotype: A much more abundant neighbour one base away suggests this may be a read error. The chain couples TRBV13 to TRBJ1-5, with D possibly TRBD1 on 5 matching bases. V gave up 0 bases and J gave up 4 bases, with 10 bases separating them. The length of the CDR3 is 15 residues. The germline gives CDR1 PRHDT, CDR2 FYEKMQ (reference sequence). The CDR3 here is CASSLGAGYNQPQHF. In DNA form, the CDR3 reads TGTGCCAGCAGCTTAGGGGCAGGGTATAATCAGCCCCAGCATTTT. Using reference TRBV13 and TRBJ1-5 for the parts outside the CDR3, the full variable domain is AAGVIQSPRHLIKEKRETATLKCYPIPRHDTVYWYQQGPGQDPQFLISFYEKMQSDKGSIPDRFSAQQFSDYHSELNMSSLELGDSALYFCASSLGAGYNQPQHFGDGTRLSIL.

The V and J genes are TRBV28 and TRBJ2-1, with 9 bases that match TRBD1. Germline trimming cut 7 bases from V and 9 bases from J; bases unmatched to any gene: 10. There are 14 residues in the CDR3. Per the germline V gene, CDR1 is MDHEN and CDR2 is SYDVKM. CDR3 sequence reads: CASNSGQGIFEQFF. The CDR3 DNA reads TGTGCCAGCAATTCGGGACAGGGAATATTTGAGCAGTTCTTC.

J is TRBJ1-2 and V is TRBV10-3; D possibly corresponds to TRBD1 (5 bases). The CDR3 loop spans 11 amino acids. The germline V gene encodes CDR1 ENHRY and CDR2 SYGVKD. Trimming removed 8 bases from V and 8 bases from J, with 12 bases in between. CDR3 loop: CAIEGVWGYTF. In DNA, the CDR3 is TGTGCCATCGAAGGGGTTTGGGGCTACACCTTC.